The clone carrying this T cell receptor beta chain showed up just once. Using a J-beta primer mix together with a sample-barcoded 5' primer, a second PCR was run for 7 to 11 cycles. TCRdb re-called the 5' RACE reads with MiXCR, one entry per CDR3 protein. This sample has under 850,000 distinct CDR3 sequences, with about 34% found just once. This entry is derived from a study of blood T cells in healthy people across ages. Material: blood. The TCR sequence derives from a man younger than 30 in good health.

The CDR3 spells CASSFTGTGLFYEQYF. For the CDR3, the DNA is TGTGCCAGCAGTTTCACCGGGACAGGCCTATTCTACGAGCAGTACTTC. J is TRBJ2-7 and V is TRBV27; 8 positions match TRBD1. The CDR3 loop spans 16 amino acids. Per germline, CDR1 MNHEY and CDR2 SMNVEV (reference sequence). V was clipped by 3 bases and J by 3 bases; unmatched bases: 10.